Listed below are T cell receptor beta chains from one sample, sequenced in a study of T-cell reconstitution after alpha-beta-depleted transplantation in children. TCRdb reprocessed the PCR reads via MiXCR and lists one record per CDR3 protein. The sample yields about 400,000 distinct CDR3 sequences, more than 10% seen once. This specimen was PBMCs, taken from the stem cell graft. These receptor sequences come from a human donor who donated a stem cell graft to a child with Fanconi anemia. The conserved cysteine and the conserved F or W are not part of the CDR3 here. Fields, in order: CDR3 length, J gene, V gene, CDR3 protein.

>14|TRBJ2-4|TRBV3-1
ASSPGQSEWEDIQY
>15|TRBJ2-3|TRBV29-1
SVEDQYKGASADTQY
>10|TRBJ2-1|TRBV13
ASSLAGTRSF
>10|TRBJ2-7|TRBV29-1
SGGPGPYEQY
>12|TRBJ2-1|TRBV5-6
ASSWLTTGNEQF
>11|TRBJ2-7|TRBV2
ASSPWTAYEQY
>13|TRBJ1-4|TRBV15
ATSSPRATNEKLF
>11|TRBJ1-1|TRBV5-5
ASSLIGFTEAF
>11|TRBJ1-2|TRBV30
AWSVRANYGYT
>11|TRBJ2-7|TRBV2
ASRAGSNYEQY
>12|TRBJ1-5|TRBV6-1
ASSEGFRNQPQH
>13|TRBJ2-2|TRBV5-6
ASSFFSSRGRELF
>14|TRBJ1-6|TRBV7-9
ASSSTAQGWNSPLH
>11|TRBJ1-2|TRBV29-1
SVELVDHYGYT
>12|TRBJ2-1|TRBV29-1
SVEKDRAFNEQF
>14|TRBJ1-6|TRBV11-1
ASSLWAPEYNSPLH
>14|TRBJ2-1|TRBV4-2
ASSQVGGSRYNEQF
>10|TRBJ1-5|TRBV10-3
AISEGGQPQH
>11|TRBJ2-2|TRBV2
AGKEQATGELF
>14|TRBJ2-5|TRBV7-8
ASSLDPGQSIETQY
>13|TRBJ2-1|TRBV20-1
SARSPSRSYNEQF
>12|TRBJ1-2|TRBV28
ASSRDSFGYGYT
>11|TRBJ1-2|TRBV6-2/TRBV6-3
ASDLGTGYGYT
>14|TRBJ2-2|TRBV20-1
SARDSGTGDTGELF
>12|TRBJ1-3|TRBV15
ATSRGVGEDTIY
>11|TRBJ1-1|TRBV7-9
ASSLVGDNEAF
>15|TRBJ2-5|TRBV24-1
ATSDPEGTVGGETQY
>13|TRBJ2-3|TRBV5-6
ASSHTSGASDTQY
>13|TRBJ2-3|TRBV4-3
ASSQDSYITDTQY
>16|TRBJ2-1|TRBV7-8
ASSSPRQAPYSYNEQF
>13|TRBJ1-2|TRBV4-2
ASSQDSTGSWGYT
>12|TRBJ1-5|TRBV5-6
ASSSHRGPQPQH
>11|TRBJ2-7|TRBV7-2
ASSLLGLYEQY
>12|TRBJ1-5|TRBV12-3/TRBV12-4
ASSFLNSNQPQH
>13|TRBJ2-5|TRBV2
ASSEDWAGEETQY
>13|TRBJ1-4|TRBV4-3
ASSRRGGGGEKLF
>12|TRBJ1-2|TRBV7-2
ASSLEQASYGYT
>11|TRBJ1-2|TRBV28
ASRGGQGVSYT
>15|TRBJ2-7|TRBV6-2/TRBV6-3
ASSYVIPTSHSYEQY
>12|TRBJ2-3|TRBV27
ASSYRETTDTQY
>12|TRBJ2-7|TRBV7-9
ASSQIRTGYEQY
>10|TRBJ2-1|TRBV12-3/TRBV12-4
ASTDNYNEQF
>11|TRBJ1-1|TRBV10-1
ASSVLRGTEAF
>13|TRBJ2-2|TRBV30
AWSAGLLNTGELF
>13|TRBJ2-3|TRBV7-6
ASSLITSVADTQY